The 24 T cell receptor beta chains given below trace back to one sample, sequenced in a study of blood T cell repertoires in COVID-19. TCRdb keeps only in-frame clones here, not all; method: immunoSEQ multiplex PCR. The sample records about 330,000 clones, about 92% being singletons. The sequenced sample was PBMCs or T cells enriched from blood (not recorded which). These receptors came from a woman in her thirties who had recovered from COVID-19.

The rearrangement links TRBV25-1 to TRBJ2-1; the match to TRBD1 covers 7 bases. This CDR3 is built from 15 residues. V shed 4 bases, J shed 3 bases, and the junction held 6 bases outside the gene matches. Germline CDR1 and CDR2: MGHDK and SYGVNS. As DNA, the CDR3 is TGTGCCAGCAGTGGCTTCACAGGGGACTACAATGAGCAGTTCTTC. As protein: CASSGFTGDYNEQFF.

The table lists this clone with a count of one. The chain carries TRBV11-2 and TRBJ1-1, with D tentatively TRBD1 (5 bases). Trimming stripped 3 bases from V and 1 base from J, with 12 bases between. CDR3 length: 15 amino acids. Germline V gene sequence: CDR1 SGHAT, CDR2 FQNNGV. CDR3 coding DNA: TGTGCCAGCAGCTTTGGGGCGGTGGGGAACACTGAAGCTTTCTTT. Translated, it gives CASSFGAVGNTEAFF.

The rearrangement links TRBV7-9 to TRBJ2-2; 10 bases line up with TRBD2. The CDR3 runs to 16 residues. CDR1 and CDR2 (germline): SEHNR, FQNEAQ (reference sequence). V gave up 2 bases and J gave up 6 bases; unmatched junction bases: 6. For the CDR3, the DNA is TGTGCCAGCAGCTTAAGGCTAGCGGGGGACGCCGGGGAGCTGTTTTTT. This encodes CASSLRLAGDAGELFF.

As concerns this clone: Other DNA sequences in the sample encode the same CDR3. This sequence joins TRBV9 and TRBJ2-7, with TRBD2 matching 9 bases. Germline V gene lookup returns CDR1 SGDLS and CDR2 YYNGEE. The CDR3 extends over 15 amino acids. Trimming at V came to 0 bases and at J to 2 bases, leaving 3 bases not matched to a gene. CDR3 in DNA: TGTGCCAGCAGCGTAGAGGCTAGCGGGACCTACGAGCAGTACTTC. This encodes CASSVEASGTYEQYF.

The rearrangement uses TRBV6-1 and TRBJ1-1; D unresolved. This CDR3 is built from 12 residues. Germline V gene sequence: CDR1 MNHNS, CDR2 SASEGT. The V gene lost 2 bases and the J gene lost 3 bases, with 4 bases spanning the gap. CDR3 sequence (DNA): TGTGCCAGCAGTGAAAGCGACACTGAAGCTTTCTTT. Its translation: CASSESDTEAFF.

This chain connects TRBV12-3 or TRBV12-4 to TRBJ1-3; D remains unclear. This CDR3 is 12 amino acids long. V was cut by 7 bases and J by 2 bases, with 6 bases left in between. In DNA, the CDR3 is TGTGCCAGCAATACAGCTGGAAACACCATATATTTT. It encodes CASNTAGNTIYF.

This chain joins TRBV9 and TRBJ2-1; 7 bases line up with TRBD2. Looked up from germline, CDR1 is SGDLS and CDR2 is YYNGEE. The V gene end was trimmed by 3 bases and the J gene end by 12 bases; junction bases not matched to a gene: 6. The CDR3 spans 12 residues. CDR3 sequence reads: CASSAWTSLQFF. Written as DNA, the CDR3 is TGTGCCAGCAGCGCCTGGACTAGTTTGCAGTTCTTC. Supplemented by reference TRBV9 and TRBJ2-1, the full variable domain reads DSGVTQTPKHLITATGQRVTLRCSPRSGDLSVYWYQQSLDQGLQFLIQYYNGEERAKGNILERFSAQQFPDLHSELNLSSLELGDSALYFCASSAWTSLQFFGPGTRLTVL.

V is TRBV9 and J is TRBJ2-2; the D is unclear. The germline V gene encodes CDR1 SGDLS and CDR2 YYNGEE. Between the trimmed V and J ends, which lost 4 bases and 6 bases, there was a span of 7 bases. The CDR3 is made up of 12 amino acids. The CDR3 sequence: CASSPSAGELFF. CDR3 nucleotides: TGTGCCAGCAGCCCTAGTGCCGGGGAGCTGTTTTTT.

The chain employs TRBV9 and TRBJ2-7, with TRBD2 matching 7 bases. The V gene end was trimmed by 1 base and the J gene end by 3 bases; junction bases not matched to a gene: 4. This CDR3 is 14 amino acids long. CDR1 SGDLS and CDR2 YYNGEE come from the germline V gene. CDR3 sequence (DNA): TGTGCCAGCAGCGTAAGCGGGATGTTCTACGAGCAGTACTTC. This sequence encodes CASSVSGMFYEQYF.

The chain has TRBV11-3 and TRBJ2-1, with 10 bases that match TRBD1. The J segment lost 6 bases and the V segment lost 5 bases, leaving 4 bases of the junction unmatched. The CDR3 is 14 amino acids. Germline values: CDR1 SGHNT, CDR2 YENEEA. CDR3 protein: CASSTGTGVNEQFF. CDR3 sequence (DNA): TGTGCCAGCAGCACCGGGACAGGGGTCAATGAGCAGTTCTTC. Full variable domain (rest looked up from reference TRBV11-3 and TRBJ2-1): EAGVVQSPRYKIIEKKQPVAFWCNPISGHNTLYWYLQNLGQGPELLIRYENEEAVDDSQLPKDRFSAERLKGVDSTLKIQPAELGDSAVYLCASSTGTGVNEQFFGPGTRLTVL.

This sequence joins TRBV4-3 and TRBJ2-7, with a weak D call TRBD2 (6 bases). Germline CDR1 and CDR2: LGHNA and YSLEER. The CDR3 has 16 residues. Trimming left V 0 bases short and J 0 bases short, with 12 bases between. The CDR3 DNA is TGCGCCAGCAGCCAAGAGACGGGGGAGCGCTCCTACGAGCAGTACTTC. Amino acids: CASSQETGERSYEQYF.

V and J are TRBV4-3 and TRBJ1-5; no clear D. The CDR3 is 13 amino acids. Per germline, CDR1 LGHNA and CDR2 YSLEER. The V end was cut by 0 bases, the J end by 5 bases, with 5 bases between. The CDR3 here is CASSQDEDQPQHF. CDR3 DNA sequence: TGCGCCAGCAGCCAAGACGAGGATCAGCCCCAGCATTTT.

J is TRBJ1-1 and V is TRBV7-3; weak D call: TRBD1 (6 bases). Per germline, CDR1 SGHTA and CDR2 FQGTGA. V lost 3 bases to trimming and J lost 1 base, with 6 bases between them. There are 13 residues in the CDR3. CDR3: CASSLTGNTEAFF. The CDR3 coding sequence is TGTGCCAGCAGCTTGACAGGGAACACTGAAGCTTTCTTT.

This clone was counted a few times. This sequence joins TRBV7-8 and TRBJ1-6; 7 nucleotides line up with TRBD1. This CDR3 is built from 16 residues. The V segment lost 0 bases and the J segment 8 bases; nucleotides outside the gene matches: 7. Germline V CDR1 and CDR2: SGHVS, FQNEAQ. CDR3 loop: CASSLAPGQGDSPLHF. CDR3 nucleotides: TGTGCCAGCAGCTTAGCCCCAGGTCAGGGGGATTCACCCCTCCACTTT.

V gene TRBV4-1 combines with J gene TRBJ1-3; no definite D call. In germline, CDR1 is MGHRA, CDR2 YSYEKL. The V end was cut by 0 bases, the J end by 7 bases, with 13 bases between. The CDR3 is 15 amino acids. The chain's CDR3 is CASSQETVRGNTIYF. The CDR3 DNA follows: TGCGCCAGCAGCCAAGAGACCGTTCGCGGGAACACCATATATTTT.

The chain carries TRBV18 and TRBJ2-1, with no clear D. V lost 2 bases and J 3 bases, leaving 8 bases between the germline ends. The V gene's germline CDR1 is KGHSH and CDR2 LQKENI. This CDR3 spans 14 amino acids. This CDR3 reads CASSPIRYYNEQFF. CDR3 DNA sequence: TGTGCCAGCTCACCAATCCGCTACTACAATGAGCAGTTCTTC.

CDR3 amino acids: CATGSSYNEQFF. The CDR3 coding sequence is TGTGCGACAGGGAGCTCCTACAATGAGCAGTTCTTC. The gene calls are TRBV30 and TRBJ2-1; 7 nucleotides agree with TRBD1. CDR3 length: 12 residues. The germline V gene has CDR1 GTSNPN and CDR2 SVGIG (reference sequence).

The chain couples TRBV5-4 to TRBJ1-2; 7 positions match TRBD1. The CDR3 contains 16 residues. The V gene's germline CDR1 is SGHNT and CDR2 YYREEE (reference sequence). Trimming removed 7 bases from V and 0 bases from J; junction bases left unmatched: 12. The CDR3 here is CASRTGQSYSNYGYTF. In DNA, the CDR3 is TGTGCCAGCCGGACGGGACAGAGCTATTCTAACTATGGCTACACCTTC.

This clone was detected once. V usage is TRBV7-6 and J usage is TRBJ2-1; 11 nucleotides align to TRBD2. Looked up from germline, CDR1 is SGHVS and CDR2 is FNYEAQ. This CDR3 has 15 amino acids. V lost 3 bases to trimming and J lost 7 bases; unmatched junction nucleotides: 5. CDR3 region: CASSFSGGAWNEQFF. CDR3 in DNA: TGTGCCAGCAGCTTTAGCGGGGGGGCCTGGAATGAGCAGTTCTTC.

To note about this clone: This same CDR3 is encoded by further DNA sequences in the sample. The V and J genes are TRBV18 and TRBJ2-7; D possibly corresponds to TRBD1 (6 bases). The V gene's germline CDR1 is KGHSH and CDR2 LQKENI. V gave up 3 bases and J gave up 0 bases, with 9 bases separating them. The CDR3 has 14 residues. CDR3 bases: TGTGCCAGCTCACCCGGACAGAGCTCCTACGAGCAGTACTTC. It specifies CASSPGQSSYEQYF.

The chain carries TRBV28 and TRBJ2-1, with TRBD1 matching 7 bases. Germline V gene data show CDR1 as MDHEN and CDR2 as SYDVKM. The CDR3 sequence is 16 residues long. J gave up 8 bases and V 5 bases, and 15 bases lay outside the gene matches. The CDR3 bases are TGTGCCAGCAGTCACAAAGTGGGACAGCCGTTGGATGAGCAGTTCTTC. Translating gives CASSHKVGQPLDEQFF.

The CDR3 loop is CASSQDSQTSGGDTDTQYF. The CDR3 nucleotides read TGCGCCAGCAGCCAAGATTCTCAGACTAGCGGGGGGGACACAGATACGCAGTATTTT. The chain links TRBV4-3 to TRBJ2-3; 14 bases align to TRBD2. V lost 0 bases, J lost 2 bases, and 7 bases stayed unmatched. CDR3 length equals 19 residues. CDR1 and CDR2 from the germline V gene are LGHNA and YSLEER.

The V call is TRBV6-5, the J call TRBJ2-1, with 11 nucleotides matching TRBD2. The junction had 2 bases not matched to a gene; V was cut back by 6 bases and J by 1 base. The CDR3 extends over 15 amino acids. CDR1 is MNHEY and CDR2 is SVGAGI in the germline V gene. The CDR3 DNA reads as TGTGCCAGCAGGCTAGCGGGAGGTTCCTACAATGAGCAGTTCTTC. Translating gives CASRLAGGSYNEQFF.

The V call is TRBV6-6, the J call TRBJ1-2; D remains unclear. V lost 6 bases, J lost 8 bases, and 10 bases lay in between. This CDR3 has 11 residues. Germline values: CDR1 MNHNY, CDR2 SVGAGI (reference sequence). The CDR3 reads CASSLLQGYTF. CDR3 nucleotide sequence: TGTGCCAGCAGCCTTTTACAGGGCTACACCTTC.